The clone carrying this T cell receptor beta chain was detected only a few times. What it binds is not known. These data belong to a study of CD8+ T cells in alopecia areata. Germline CDR1 reads SGHDT; CDR2 reads YYEEEE. Trimming removed 4 bases from V and 4 bases from J; junction bases left unmatched: 6. The length of the CDR3 is 14 residues. General study results and limits: Higher clonality than in normal scalp was seen in lesional scalp, especially alopecia totalis/universalis.

cDNA prepared by RNA extraction and subsequent reverse transcription served as the template for sequencing. The repertoire was sequenced with immunoSEQ multiplex PCR; TCRdb's copy has only in-frame clones and lacks some. The table includes more than 90,000 clones, more than 30% detected once. Patients with alopecia areata provided lesional scalp punch biopsies as well as peripheral blood. This chain connects TRBV5-6 to TRBJ1-2; 8 positions agree with TRBD1. This sequence was found in a human donor with alopecia areata. Sequenced: CD4+ T cells sorted from blood. Here the CDR3 reads CASSADRESYGYTF. The CDR3 DNA reads TGTGCCAGCAGCGCGGACAGGGAGTCCTATGGCTACACCTTC.